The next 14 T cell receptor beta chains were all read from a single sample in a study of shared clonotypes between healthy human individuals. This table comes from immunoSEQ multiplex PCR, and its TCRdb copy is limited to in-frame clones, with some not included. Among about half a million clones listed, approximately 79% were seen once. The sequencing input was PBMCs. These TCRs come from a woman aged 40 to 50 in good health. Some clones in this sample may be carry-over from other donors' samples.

CDR3 loop: CASRRGDTGELFF. The CDR3 nucleotides are TGTGCCAGCAGGAGGGGGGATACCGGGGAGCTGTTTTTT. The chain is built from TRBV2 and TRBJ2-2, with D perhaps assigned TRBD1 or TRBD2 (6 bases each). The germline V gene encodes CDR1 SNHLY and CDR2 FYNNEI. V lost 6 bases and J 5 bases, leaving 10 bases between the germline ends. The length of the CDR3 is 13 residues.

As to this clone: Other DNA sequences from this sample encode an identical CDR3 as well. The CDR3 DNA sequence: TGTGCCAGCTCACCGTCCAGGGCAGATACGCAGTATTTT. Translated, it gives CASSPSRADTQYF. The chain carries TRBV18 and TRBJ2-3, with a possible D match to TRBD1 (5 bases). The CDR3 covers 13 residues. V was trimmed by 3 bases and J by 4 bases, leaving 8 bases between them. Germline lookup yields CDR1 KGHSH and CDR2 LQKENI.

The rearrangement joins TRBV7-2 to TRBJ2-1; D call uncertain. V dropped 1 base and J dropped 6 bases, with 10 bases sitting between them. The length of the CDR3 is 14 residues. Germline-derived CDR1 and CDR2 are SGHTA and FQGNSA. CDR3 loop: CASSLVGTGNEQFF. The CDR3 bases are TGTGCCAGCAGCTTAGTGGGAACTGGCAATGAGCAGTTCTTC.

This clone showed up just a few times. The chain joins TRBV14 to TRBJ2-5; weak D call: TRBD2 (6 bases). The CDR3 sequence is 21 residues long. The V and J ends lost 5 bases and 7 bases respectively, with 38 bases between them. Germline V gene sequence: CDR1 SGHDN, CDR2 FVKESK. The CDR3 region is CASSVAKLEGTASTTPATQYF. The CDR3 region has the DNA TGTGCCAGCAGCGTAGCGAAGTTGGAGGGAACAGCCTCCACCACCCCAGCGACCCAGTACTTC.

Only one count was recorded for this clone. The CDR3: CASSMTSGRYYEQYF. As DNA, the CDR3 is TGTGCCAGTAGTATGACTAGCGGGAGGTACTACGAGCAGTACTTC. The gene calls are TRBV19 and TRBJ2-7; 13 bases align to TRBD2. The CDR3 is 15 amino acids. V shed 3 bases and J 3 bases; nucleotides not matched to a gene: 2. Germline values: CDR1 LNHDA, CDR2 SQIVND (reference sequence). The full variable domain, rest sourced from reference TRBV19 and TRBJ2-7, is DGGITQSPKYLFRKEGQNVTLSCEQNLNHDAMYWYRQDPGQGLRLIYYSQIVNDFQKGDIAEGYSVSREKKESFPLTVTSAQKNPTAFYLCASSMTSGRYYEQYFGPGTRLTVT.

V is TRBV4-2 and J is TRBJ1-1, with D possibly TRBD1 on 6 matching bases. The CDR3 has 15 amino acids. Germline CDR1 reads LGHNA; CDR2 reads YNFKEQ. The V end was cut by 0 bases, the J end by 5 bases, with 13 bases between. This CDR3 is CASSQEEGGPTEAFF. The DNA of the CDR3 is TGTGCCAGCAGCCAAGAGGAGGGGGGCCCTACTGAAGCTTTCTTT.

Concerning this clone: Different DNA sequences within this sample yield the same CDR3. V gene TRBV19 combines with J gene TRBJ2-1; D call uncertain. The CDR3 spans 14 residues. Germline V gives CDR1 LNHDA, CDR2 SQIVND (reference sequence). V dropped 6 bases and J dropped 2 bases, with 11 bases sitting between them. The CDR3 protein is CASRGLGAYNEQFF. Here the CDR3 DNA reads TGTGCCAGTAGGGGCCTGGGCGCCTACAATGAGCAGTTCTTC.

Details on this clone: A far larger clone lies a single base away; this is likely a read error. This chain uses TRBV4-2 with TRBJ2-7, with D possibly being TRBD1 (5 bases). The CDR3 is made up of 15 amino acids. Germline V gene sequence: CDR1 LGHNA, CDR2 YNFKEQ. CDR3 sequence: CANSHNVETAYEQYF. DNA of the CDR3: TGTGCCAACAGCCACAACGTTGAGACAGCCTACGAGCAGTACTTC.

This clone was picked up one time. The CDR3 reads CASSKGFTGDTQYF. In DNA form, the CDR3 reads TGTGCCAGCAGCAAAGGATTTACCGGCGATACGCAGTATTTT. This chain links TRBV21-1 with TRBJ2-3. TRBV21-1 is designated a pseudogene. This CDR3 spans 14 amino acids.

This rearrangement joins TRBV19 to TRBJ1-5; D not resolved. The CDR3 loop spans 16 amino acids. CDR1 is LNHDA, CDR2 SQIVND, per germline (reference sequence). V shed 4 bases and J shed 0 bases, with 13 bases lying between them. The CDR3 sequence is CASSKIESYSNQPQHF. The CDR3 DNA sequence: TGTGCCAGTAGTAAAATCGAGTCTTATAGCAATCAGCCCCAGCATTTT.

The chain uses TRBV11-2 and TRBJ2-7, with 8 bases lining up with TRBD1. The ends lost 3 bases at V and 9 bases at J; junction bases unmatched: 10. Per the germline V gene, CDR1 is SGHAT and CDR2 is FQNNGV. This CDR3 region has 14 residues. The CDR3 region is CASSLDRVGSAQYF. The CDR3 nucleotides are TGTGCCAGCAGCTTGGACAGGGTGGGCTCTGCGCAGTACTTC.

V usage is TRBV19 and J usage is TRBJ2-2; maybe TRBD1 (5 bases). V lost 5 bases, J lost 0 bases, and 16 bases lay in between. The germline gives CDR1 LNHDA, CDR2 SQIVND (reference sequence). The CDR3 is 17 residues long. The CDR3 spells CASSPEVTGANTGELFF. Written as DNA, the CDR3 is TGTGCCAGTAGTCCAGAGGTAACAGGCGCGAACACCGGGGAGCTGTTTTTT.

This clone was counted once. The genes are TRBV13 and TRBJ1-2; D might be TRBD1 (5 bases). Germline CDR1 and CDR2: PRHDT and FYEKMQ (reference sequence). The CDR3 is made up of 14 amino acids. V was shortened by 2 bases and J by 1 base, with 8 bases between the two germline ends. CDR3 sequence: CASSLQGLNYGYTF. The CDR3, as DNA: TGTGCCAGCAGCTTACAGGGCCTTAACTATGGCTACACCTTC.

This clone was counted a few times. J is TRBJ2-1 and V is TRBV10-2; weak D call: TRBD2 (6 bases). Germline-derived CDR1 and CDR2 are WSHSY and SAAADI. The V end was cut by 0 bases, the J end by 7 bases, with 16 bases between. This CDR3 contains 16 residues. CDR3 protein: CASSESGGASGNEQFF. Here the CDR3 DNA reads TGCGCCAGCAGTGAGTCCGGGGGAGCGAGCGGTAATGAGCAGTTCTTC.